These 30 T cell receptor beta chains share one sample of origin, sequenced in a study of T cell changes during pregnancy in multiple sclerosis. Assay used: immunoSEQ multiplex PCR; TCRdb lists only in-frame clones, some missing. The top ten clones hold 1.3% of a sample with some 60,000 clones, more than 75% of them seen once. The starting material was peripheral blood, obtained in the second trimester of pregnancy. The receptors come from a female donor with multiple sclerosis, enrolled in a pregnancy study.

The genes are TRBV9 and TRBJ1-6; 9 positions match TRBD1. The CDR3 is 14 amino acids. V lost 2 bases, J lost 9 bases, and 3 bases stayed unmatched. Germline V gene lookup returns CDR1 SGDLS and CDR2 YYNGEE. DNA for the CDR3: TGTGCCAGCAGCGTTGGACAGGGGACTTCACCCCTCCACTTT. Translated, it gives CASSVGQGTSPLHF.

This clone showed up just a few times. J is TRBJ1-6 and V is TRBV5-1, with D possibly TRBD1 on 6 matching bases. V was shortened by 5 bases and J by 5 bases, with 14 bases between the two germline ends. Germline-derived CDR1 and CDR2 are SGHRS and YFSETQ. This CDR3 is 15 amino acids long. CDR3: CASRPQGSNNSPLHF. CDR3 DNA: TGCGCCAGCAGACCCCAGGGGTCGAATAATTCACCCCTCCACTTT.

The chain combines TRBV5-1 with TRBJ2-3; 7 bases agree with TRBD2. The germline CDR1 and CDR2 sequences are SGHRS and YFSETQ. The V gene end was trimmed by 1 base and the J gene end by 5 bases; junction bases not matched to a gene: 4. This CDR3 comprises 14 residues. The CDR3 sequence is CASSLTSAGDTQYF. CDR3 coding DNA: TGCGCCAGCAGCTTGACTAGCGCTGGAGATACGCAGTATTTT.

The chain has TRBV7-2 and TRBJ1-4; no firm D call. The CDR3 has 12 residues. Trimming took 7 bases from V and 4 from J, leaving 7 bases between them. CDR1 is SGHTA and CDR2 is FQGNSA in the germline V gene. The CDR3 reads CASTRGNEKLFF. The CDR3 coding sequence is TGTGCCAGCACGCGGGGTAATGAAAAACTGTTTTTT.

CDR3 coding DNA: TGTGCCAGTAGTAATACCCGACAGGGGAGTGCGGCTGAAGCTTTCTTT. It translates to CASSNTRQGSAAEAFF. V usage is TRBV19 and J usage is TRBJ1-1, with 8 bases matching TRBD1. Germline V gives CDR1 LNHDA, CDR2 SQIVND (reference sequence). V was clipped by 4 bases and J by 6 bases; unmatched bases: 13. The CDR3 runs 16 residues. The entire variable domain, with the rest obtained from reference TRBV19 and TRBJ1-1, is as follows: DGGITQSPKYLFRKEGQNVTLSCEQNLNHDAMYWYRQDPGQGLRLIYYSQIVNDFQKGDIAEGYSVSREKKESFPLTVTSAQKNPTAFYLCASSNTRQGSAAEAFFGQGTRLTVV.

The V gene is TRBV5-1, the J gene TRBJ2-1, with D uncertain. The CDR3 spans 14 residues. V lost 1 base, J lost 1 base, and 6 bases lay in between. Germline CDR1 is SGHRS and CDR2 is YFSETQ. CDR3 nucleotides: TGCGCCAGCAGCTTGCCAGGATCCTACAATGAGCAGTTCTTC. Its translation is CASSLPGSYNEQFF.

The V call is TRBV6-6, the J call TRBJ1-4; 10 bases are a match to TRBD1. The CDR3 is 13 amino acids. V lost 6 bases to trimming and J lost 11 bases; unmatched junction nucleotides: 6. Germline assignment: CDR1 MNHNY and CDR2 SVGAGI (reference sequence). CDR3 residues: CASSSGTGDKLFF. Here the CDR3 DNA reads TGTGCCAGCAGCTCCGGGACAGGGGACAAACTGTTTTTT.

The chain is built from TRBV5-6 and TRBJ2-7, with 8 bases fitting TRBD1. Germline V gene data show CDR1 as SGHDT and CDR2 as YYEEEE. This CDR3 contains 16 residues. Losses at the gene ends were 1 base for V and 0 bases for J; bases not matched to a gene: 6. CDR3 sequence reads: CASSLPGTGLSYEQYF. The CDR3 region has the DNA TGTGCCAGCAGCTTGCCGGGGACAGGTCTCTCCTACGAGCAGTACTTC.

The CDR3: CASGQNQETQYF. The CDR3 nucleotides are TGCGCCAGCGGACAGAACCAAGAGACCCAGTACTTC. This rearrangement joins TRBV10-2 to TRBJ2-5; D possibly corresponds to TRBD1 (6 bases). This CDR3 is built from 12 residues. In germline, CDR1 is WSHSY, CDR2 SAAADI. Trimming stripped 8 bases from V and 0 bases from J, with 7 bases between.

Of note for this clone: The junction does not match germline at one end; this may be a read error. The J gene is TRBJ2-3, the V gene TRBV20-1; a possible D gene is TRBD2 (5 bases). Germline V gene sequence: CDR1 DFQATT, CDR2 SNEGSKA (reference sequence). The CDR3 runs to 11 residues. CDR3 in DNA: TGCAGTGCCAGAGGGCAAGATACGCAGTATTTT. Its protein product is CSARGQDTQYF.

V gene TRBV29-1 combines with J gene TRBJ1-6, with a possible D match to TRBD1 (6 bases). Germline loops: CDR1 SQVTM, CDR2 ANQGSEA. V was trimmed by 7 bases and J by 7 bases, leaving 17 bases between them. The CDR3 totals 14 residues. CDR3 loop: CSAKETGPNSPLHF. The CDR3 nucleotides are TGCAGCGCTAAAGAGACAGGACCCAATTCACCCCTCCACTTT.

This chain connects TRBV4-1 to TRBJ1-1; D is perhaps TRBD1 (5 bases). There are 14 residues in the CDR3. V shed 4 bases and J shed 1 base, with 10 bases lying between them. CDR1 is MGHRA and CDR2 is YSYEKL in the germline V gene. CDR3 DNA sequence: TGCGCCAGCAGCCTCTGGCAGGGGAACACTGAAGCTTTCTTT. The encoded protein is CASSLWQGNTEAFF.

This chain joins TRBV7-2 and TRBJ2-7; 14 bases fit TRBD2. The germline gives CDR1 SGHTA, CDR2 FQGNSA. V dropped 5 bases and J dropped 6; count of bases not matched to a gene: 3. The CDR3 has 14 residues. CDR3 sequence: CASSRGLAGGEQYF. CDR3 DNA: TGTGCCAGCAGCCGAGGACTAGCGGGGGGCGAGCAGTACTTC.

This clone was detected a few times. The chain employs TRBV11-2 and TRBJ2-7; 8 positions match TRBD2. J gave up 4 bases and V 1 base, and 6 bases lay outside the gene matches. CDR3 size: 15 residues. Germline CDR1 reads SGHAT; CDR2 reads FQNNGV. The CDR3 region is CASSLGVAGLYEQYF. The CDR3 bases are TGTGCCAGCAGCTTAGGGGTAGCGGGGTTGTACGAGCAGTACTTC.

The CDR3 nucleotides are TGTGCCAGCAGCCCCCAGGCCTACACAGATACGCAGTATTTT. Translated, it gives CASSPQAYTDTQYF. The V call is TRBV11-2, the J call TRBJ2-3; D uncertain. V was cut by 5 bases and J by 2 bases, with 11 bases left in between. The CDR3 is 14 residues long. Germline V gives CDR1 SGHAT, CDR2 FQNNGV.

The J gene is TRBJ2-6, the V gene TRBV27, with D perhaps matching TRBD1 (6 bases). This CDR3 spans 16 amino acids. Germline V CDR1 and CDR2: MNHEY, SMNVEV (reference sequence). Trimming pared 5 bases from V and 0 bases from J, leaving 11 bases between. CDR3 bases: TGTGCCAGCAGTGACAGGCCGCTCTCTGGGGCCAACGTCCTGACTTTC. Translating gives CASSDRPLSGANVLTF.

This clone was observed a single time. The CDR3 loop is CASSPGTGGRNQPQHF. CDR3 sequence (DNA): TGTGCCAGCAGCCCAGGGACAGGGGGCCGCAATCAGCCCCAGCATTTT. The rearrangement links TRBV7-9 to TRBJ1-5, with 12 bases aligning to TRBD1. Germline V gene lookup returns CDR1 SEHNR and CDR2 FQNEAQ (reference sequence). CDR3 length: 16 residues. V lost 5 bases, J lost 2 bases, and 4 bases stayed unmatched.

The V and J genes are TRBV18 and TRBJ2-1, with 9 bases identical to TRBD1. Germline V gene lookup returns CDR1 KGHSH and CDR2 LQKENI. V lost 6 bases, J lost 8 bases, and 5 bases stayed unmatched. The CDR3 has 13 amino acids. CDR3 residues: CASSGQGSHEQFF. The CDR3 DNA sequence: TGTGCCAGCTCGGGACAGGGTAGCCATGAGCAGTTCTTC.

The chain is built from TRBV4-1 and TRBJ2-5, with D tentatively TRBD1 (5 bases). The CDR3 extends over 16 amino acids. Germline V gene sequence: CDR1 MGHRA, CDR2 YSYEKL. V gave up 6 bases and J gave up 7 bases, with 24 bases separating them. The CDR3 protein is CASRHGVGQGNPTQYF. The CDR3 nucleotides read TGCGCCAGCAGACACGGCGTGGGGCAGGGAAACCCGACCCAGTACTTC.

This chain uses TRBV2 with TRBJ1-1; D is uncertain. The CDR3 sequence is 15 residues long. Looked up from germline, CDR1 is SNHLY and CDR2 is FYNNEI. Trimming cost V 1 base and J 2 bases, with 11 bases left between them. CDR3 region: CASSEGARINTEAFF. CDR3 nucleotides: TGTGCCAGCAGTGAAGGGGCACGGATTAACACTGAAGCTTTCTTT.

This clone is a singleton in its sample. This rearrangement joins TRBV7-3 to TRBJ1-1; 8 bases map to TRBD1. CDR1 SGHTA and CDR2 FQGTGA come from the germline V gene. After removal of 5 bases from V and 5 bases from J, the junction contained 4 bases not matched to a gene. CDR3 length: 13 residues. The CDR3: CASSLQGETEAFF. The DNA of the CDR3 is TGTGCCAGCAGCCTACAGGGGGAAACTGAAGCTTTCTTT.

The V gene is TRBV30, the J gene TRBJ1-6; possibly TRBD1 for D (5 bases). CDR3 size: 14 residues. CDR1 and CDR2 (germline): GTSNPN, SVGIG (reference sequence). V was trimmed by 3 bases and J by 8 bases, leaving 14 bases between them. CDR3 nucleotide sequence: TGTGCCTGGAGCGGGGGGGGGTCCTATTCACCCCTCCACTTT. As protein: CAWSGGGSYSPLHF.

This chain uses TRBV19 with TRBJ1-5; a possible D gene is TRBD1 (5 bases). Germline V gene lookup returns CDR1 LNHDA and CDR2 SQIVND (reference sequence). The CDR3 sequence is 14 residues long. V dropped 1 base and J dropped 5 bases, with 9 bases sitting between them. CDR3 region: CASSIVTGHQPQHF. For the CDR3, the DNA is TGTGCCAGTAGTATAGTAACAGGCCATCAGCCCCAGCATTTT.

V gene TRBV6-5 combines with J gene TRBJ1-1; D is possibly TRBD1 (6 bases). Trimming pared 2 bases from V and 5 bases from J, leaving 18 bases between. Per the germline V gene, CDR1 is MNHEY and CDR2 is SVGAGI. CDR3 length: 16 residues. CDR3 in amino acids: CASSYEQGSVGTEAFF. The DNA of the CDR3 is TGTGCCAGCAGTTACGAACAGGGAAGTGTGGGGACTGAAGCTTTCTTT.

This clone was recorded a few times. The chain has TRBV5-1 and TRBJ2-1; D not certain. From germline, CDR1 is SGHRS and CDR2 YFSETQ. Between the trimmed V and J ends, which lost 2 bases and 6 bases, there was a span of 3 bases. CDR3 size: 11 residues. CDR3 protein: CASSFLNEQFF. The CDR3 region has the DNA TGCGCCAGCAGCTTCCTCAATGAGCAGTTCTTC.

V gene TRBV7-8 combines with J gene TRBJ2-7, with 7 nucleotides matching TRBD2. CDR3 length equals 16 residues. J gave up 2 bases and V 4 bases, and 11 bases lay outside the gene matches. The germline CDR1 and CDR2 sequences are SGHVS and FQNEAQ. This CDR3 is CASSSALVGGTYEQYF. The CDR3 DNA reads as TGTGCCAGCAGCTCCGCACTCGTCGGGGGGACCTACGAGCAGTACTTC. Based on the CDR3 plus reference TRBV7-8 and TRBJ2-7, the full variable domain is GAGVSQSPRYKVAKRGQDVALRCDPISGHVSLFWYQQALGQGPEFLTYFQNEAQLDKSGLPSDRFFAERPEGSVSTLKIQRTQQEDSAVYLCASSSALVGGTYEQYFGPGTRLTVT.

This clone was detected only once. The same CDR3 also results from other DNA sequences found in this sample. This rearrangement joins TRBV19 to TRBJ1-5, with D uncertain. The germline gives CDR1 LNHDA, CDR2 SQIVND (reference sequence). This CDR3 has 14 residues. V was pared by 3 bases and J by 3 bases, with 9 bases between. The CDR3 DNA is TGTGCCAGTAGTATCCGAGACAACAATCAGCCCCAGCATTTT. Protein: CASSIRDNNQPQHF. The variable domain in full, with the rest retrieved from reference TRBV19 and TRBJ1-5, is DGGITQSPKYLFRKEGQNVTLSCEQNLNHDAMYWYRQDPGQGLRLIYYSQIVNDFQKGDIAEGYSVSREKKESFPLTVTSAQKNPTAFYLCASSIRDNNQPQHFGDGTRLSIL.

This sequence joins TRBV2 and TRBJ2-7, with 9 bases aligning to TRBD2. V shed 7 bases, J shed 2 bases, and the junction held 3 bases outside the gene matches. CDR1 and CDR2 from the germline V gene are SNHLY and FYNNEI. This CDR3 region has 13 residues. The DNA for the CDR3 is TGTGCCAGCACAGCGGGGGGCCCCTACGAGCAGTACTTC. Amino acid sequence: CASTAGGPYEQYF.

The J gene is TRBJ1-5, the V gene TRBV28, with a tentative D call TRBD1 (5 bases). Germline assignment: CDR1 MDHEN and CDR2 SYDVKM. The CDR3 is 12 residues long. Trimming stripped 6 bases from V and 7 bases from J, with 10 bases between. The CDR3 protein is CASSQWGQPQHF. Here the CDR3 DNA reads TGTGCCAGCAGCCAGTGGGGCCAGCCCCAGCATTTT.

V and J are TRBV2 and TRBJ2-1; 7 nucleotides agree with TRBD1. CDR1 and CDR2 (germline): SNHLY, FYNNEI. This CDR3 comprises 14 residues. The V and J ends lost 3 bases and 2 bases, in that order; junction bases with no gene match: 1. The CDR3 nucleotides read TGTGCCAGCAGTGAGCAGGGGGCCTACAATGAGCAGTTCTTC. This encodes CASSEQGAYNEQFF.